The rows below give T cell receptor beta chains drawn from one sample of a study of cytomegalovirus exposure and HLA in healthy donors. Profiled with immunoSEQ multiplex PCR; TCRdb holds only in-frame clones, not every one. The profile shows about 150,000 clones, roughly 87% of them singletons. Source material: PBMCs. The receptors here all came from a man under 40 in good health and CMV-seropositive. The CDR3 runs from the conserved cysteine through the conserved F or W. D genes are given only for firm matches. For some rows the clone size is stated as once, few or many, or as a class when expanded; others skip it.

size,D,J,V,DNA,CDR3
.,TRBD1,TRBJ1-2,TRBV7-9,TGTTCCAGCAGCTTAGGGACAGGAGGCTACACCTTC,CSSSLGTGGYTF
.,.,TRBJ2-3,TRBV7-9,TGTGCCAGCAGCTTAGGACAGCGTAGCACAGATACGCAGTATTTT,CASSLGQRSTDTQYF
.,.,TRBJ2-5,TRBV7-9,TGTTCCAGCAGCTTACCAGGGCAGGGCGGTGAGACCCAGTACTTC,CSSSLPGQGGETQYF
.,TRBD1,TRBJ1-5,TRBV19,TGTGCCAGTAGTAAAGGGGGCGCCCTTGGCAATCAGCCCCAGCATTTT,CASSKGGALGNQPQHF
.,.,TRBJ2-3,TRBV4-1,TGCGCCAGCAGCCAAGGGGCGACAGATACGCAGTATTTT,CASSQGATDTQYF
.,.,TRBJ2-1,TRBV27,TGTGCCAGCAGTTTATCCTGGACTGGTGAGCAGTTCTTC,CASSLSWTGEQFF
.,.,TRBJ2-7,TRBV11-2,TGTGCCAGCAGCCCCCGGGACAATTACGAGCAGTACTTC,CASSPRDNYEQYF
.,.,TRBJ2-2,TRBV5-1,TGCGCCAGCAGGGACTTCACTTGGGGGGAGCTGTTTTTT,CASRDFTWGELFF
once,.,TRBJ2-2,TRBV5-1,TGCGCCAGCAGCTCAACTCGTCTCGGGGAGCTGTTTTTT,CASSSTRLGELFF
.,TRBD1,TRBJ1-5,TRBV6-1,TGTGCCAGCAGAGTGGACAGGGTGCGCGATCAGCCCCAGCATTTT,CASRVDRVRDQPQHF
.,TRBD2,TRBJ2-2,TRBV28,TGTGCCAGCAGGTTGCGGGAGTCGTACACCGGGGAGCTGTTTTTT,CASRLRESYTGELFF
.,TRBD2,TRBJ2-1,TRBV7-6,TGTGCCAGCAGCCACGGGACTAGCGGGAGAGGTTCGGGCAATGAGCAGTTCTTC,CASSHGTSGRGSGNEQFF
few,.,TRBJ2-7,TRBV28,TGTGCCAGCGGGGAGGCACCGTACGAGCAGTACTTC,CASGEAPYEQYF
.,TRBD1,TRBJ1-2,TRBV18,TGTGCCAGCTCACCATTGACAGGGTTTCATGGCTACACCTTC,CASSPLTGFHGYTF
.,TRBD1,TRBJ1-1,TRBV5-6,TGTGCCAGCAGCTTGGACAGGGGGCAATTGAACACTGAAGCTTTCTTT,CASSLDRGQLNTEAFF
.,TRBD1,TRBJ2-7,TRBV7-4,TGTGCCAGCAGCCCTTTGGTGGGGGACAGGGATTCCCTAGGTCCCTACGAGCAGTACTTC,CASSPLVGDRDSLGPYEQYF
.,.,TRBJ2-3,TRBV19,TGTGCCAGTAGTAGGGACAACGCGGGGGCGCTCACCACAGATACGCAGTATTTT,CASSRDNAGALTTDTQYF
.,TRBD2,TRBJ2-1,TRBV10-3,TGTGCCACCAATAGCGGGAGGGACAATGAGCAGTTCTTC,CATNSGRDNEQFF
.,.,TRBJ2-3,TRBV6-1,TGTGCCAGCAGTGAATGGCAGGGCACAGATACGCAGTATTTT,CASSEWQGTDTQYF
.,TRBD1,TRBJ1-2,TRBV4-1,TGCGCCAGCAGCCCGGGACAGGGTAGGGGCTACACCTTC,CASSPGQGRGYTF